This T cell receptor (beta chain) was identified in a study of shared clonotypes between healthy human individuals. Notes on the study in general: Larger estimated richness was generally seen in naive subsets than in memory subsets.

TCRdb's copy holds only in-frame clones and misses some; the assay was immunoSEQ multiplex PCR. The sample records around 750,000 clones, roughly 70% being singletons. Germline CDR1 is MDHEN and CDR2 is SYDVKM. V shed 7 bases and J 8 bases; nucleotides not matched to a gene: 14. The CDR3 spans 14 residues. Note on this clone: Antigen specificity is unknown.

The V call is TRBV28, the J call TRBJ2-7, with 7 bases that match TRBD2. The sequence came from a woman aged 30 to 39 in good health. Specimen: memory CD4+ T cells sorted from blood. Subset described: CD45RA-negative fraction. The CDR3 region has the DNA TGTGCCAGCAACCCGGGACTAAGCGTACGTCAGCAGTACTTC. It translates to CASNPGLSVRQQYF.